The clone carrying this T cell receptor beta chain has more than one count but fewer than ten. Germline lookup yields CDR1 MNHEY and CDR2 SMNVEV (reference sequence). Trimming cost V 11 bases and J 4 bases; bases outside gene matches: 5. This CDR3 is built from 12 residues. RNA transcripts yielded amplified TCR beta CDR3 regions. The first round was an RT-PCR with HTBI primers, and the second round was a multiplex PCR. TCRdb analysed the multiplex PCR reads with MiXCR anew, one entry per CDR3 protein. The sample includes hundreds of thousands of distinct CDR3 sequences, more than 40% seen only once; the top ten take over 2.5%. This entry comes from a study of Graves' ophthalmopathy and Graves' hyperthyroidism.

The clonotype comes from an adult man with Graves' ophthalmopathy. The chain links TRBV27 to TRBJ1-5; 7 bases are shared with TRBD1. Sequencing used peripheral blood. The CDR3 loop reads CAGGQVNQPQHF. CDR3 DNA: TGTGCCGGCGGACAGGTGAATCAGCCCCAGCATTTT.